A selection of T cell receptor beta chains follows, all from one sample in a study of early T cells in non-severe SARS-CoV-2 infection. TCRdb fed the 5' RACE reads into MiXCR, producing one record per CDR3 protein. The table has around 84,000 distinct CDR3 sequences, roughly a tenth seen once. Sequences were derived from whole blood, sampled at baseline. These receptors were obtained from an adult who was a healthcare worker with PCR-confirmed SARS-CoV-2 infection or an uninfected control (not recorded which). Both conserved end residues are part of each CDR3. A D gene is named only where the DNA matches it firmly. A clone size is listed for some rows: how often the clone was seen (once, few, many), or a class if it is expanded.

d_call clone_size j_call v_call cdr3_nt cdr3_aa
TRBD1 few TRBJ1-1 TRBV20-1 TGCAGTGCTAGGGACAGGGGAACTGAAGCTTTCTTT CSARDRGTEAFF
TRBD1 NA TRBJ2-5 TRBV10-3 TGTGCCATCAGTGAAGGAACGGGACAGAACCAAGAGACCCAGTACTTC CAISEGTGQNQETQYF
NA NA TRBJ1-1 TRBV12-5 TGTGCTAGTGGTTCGGGGTTGAACACTGAAGCTTTCTTT CASGSGLNTEAFF
NA few TRBJ1-5 TRBV20-1 TGCAGTGGCACACCCCCAGGGAACGATCAGCCCCAGCATTTT CSGTPPGNDQPQHF
TRBD2 many TRBJ2-2 TRBV20-1 TGCAGTGCTAGAGATTTCTCTAGCGGCACTGGCGGGGAGCTGTTTTTT CSARDFSSGTGGELFF
NA many TRBJ1-6 TRBV7-2 TGTGCCAGCAGCCTCGCCCTACAGGGACGGCCTTATTCACCCCTCCACTTT CASSLALQGRPYSPLHF
TRBD1 few TRBJ1-2 TRBV5-1 TGCGCCAGCAGCTTGGACAGGGGGGACTATGGCTACACCTTC CASSLDRGDYGYTF
TRBD1 NA TRBJ1-1 TRBV27 TGTGCCAGCAGTCCCTACTCCCGACAGGGCACTGAAGCTTTCTTT CASSPYSRQGTEAFF
TRBD1 many TRBJ2-5 TRBV7-8 TGTGCCAGCAGCTTAGTGGGACAGGGCCAAGAGACCCAGTACTTC CASSLVGQGQETQYF
NA few TRBJ1-4 TRBV7-9 TGTGCCAGCAGCTTGGGTGGAGGCGAAAAACTGTTTTTT CASSLGGGEKLFF
NA NA TRBJ1-1 TRBV6-1 TGTGCCAGCACAGAGGGGCTGAACACTGAAGCTTTCTTT CASTEGLNTEAFF
TRBD1 few TRBJ1-2 TRBV7-9 TGTGCCAGCAGCTTTGTGGGACAGGGAGCTAACTATGGCTACACCTTC CASSFVGQGANYGYTF
TRBD1 few TRBJ2-7 TRBV19 TGTGCCAGTAGTTACGGGACAGGGACCCACGAGCAGTACTTC CASSYGTGTHEQYF
NA NA TRBJ2-1 TRBV6-6 TGTGCCAGCAGTTACTCGACACCCCAACGGTATCGCTACAATGAGCAGTTCTTC CASSYSTPQRYRYNEQFF
NA many TRBJ2-7 TRBV2 TGTGCCAGCGTTGTGCGGGCCTACGAGCAGTACTTC CASVVRAYEQYF
TRBD2 NA TRBJ2-3 TRBV6-1 TGTGCCAGCAACCTTTTAGCGGGACAAGGCACAGATACGCAGTATTTT CASNLLAGQGTDTQYF
NA many TRBJ2-2 TRBV20-1 TGCAGTGCCGCCAAACAGGAAAACACCGGGGAGCTGTTTTTT CSAAKQENTGELFF